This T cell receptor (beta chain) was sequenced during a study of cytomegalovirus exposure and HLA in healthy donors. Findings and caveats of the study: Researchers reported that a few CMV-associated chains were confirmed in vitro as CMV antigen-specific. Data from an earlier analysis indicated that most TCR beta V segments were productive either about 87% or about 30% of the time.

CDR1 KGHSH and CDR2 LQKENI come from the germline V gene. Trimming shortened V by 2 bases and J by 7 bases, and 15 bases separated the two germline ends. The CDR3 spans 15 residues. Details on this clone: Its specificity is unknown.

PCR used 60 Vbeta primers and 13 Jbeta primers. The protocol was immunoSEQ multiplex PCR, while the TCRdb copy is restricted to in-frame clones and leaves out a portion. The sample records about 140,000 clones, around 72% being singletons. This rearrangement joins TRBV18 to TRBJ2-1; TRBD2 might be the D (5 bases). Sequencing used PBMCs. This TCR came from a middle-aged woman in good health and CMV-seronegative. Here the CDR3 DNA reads TGTGCCAGCTCACCAGTACATACTGAGGGAAATGAGCAGTTCTTC. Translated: CASSPVHTEGNEQFF.